The clone carrying this TCR beta chain appeared many times. Its antigen remains unidentified. This record comes from a study of T-cell reconstitution after alpha-beta-depleted transplantation in children. Points from the study as a whole: At day 60, the high TCRbeta diversity found in some patients originated from recipient T cells and thymic progenitors that had survived. At one year after transplant, newly produced T cells mostly accounted for T-cell counts and diversity.

With 6 bases clipped from V and 0 bases from J, the junction kept 10 bases outside the gene matches. Germline CDR1 and CDR2: LGHNA and YNFKEQ. The CDR3 contains 17 residues. Preparation of the TCRbeta library was carried out with unique molecular identifiers. One entry per CDR3 protein, called by TCRdb with MiXCR from the PCR reads. This sample carries 550,000 to 600,000 distinct CDR3 sequences, roughly 23% of them seen once, and the ten largest clones take 11% to 15%. The chain has TRBV4-2 and TRBJ2-1; TRBD2 aligns across 8 bases. The sequences come from PBMCs, mostly from graft donor cells, collected 360 days after TCRalphabeta/CD19-depleted stem cell transplant. The origin of this receptor is a boy under three years old who had a stem cell transplant for acute myeloid leukemia, so the T cells may come from the graft donor. CDR3 loop: CASRVTPGGNSYNEQFF. The DNA for the CDR3 is TGTGCCAGCAGAGTGACTCCGGGAGGGAACTCCTACAATGAGCAGTTCTTC.